The 5 T cell receptor beta chains in this list originate from one sample, sequenced in a study of shared clonotypes between healthy human individuals. Only in-frame clones appear in the TCRdb table, and some are missing; sequencing was by immunoSEQ multiplex PCR. The sample has 2 million to 2.5 million clones, about 90% seen once. Sequenced material: naive CD4+ T cells from PBMCs. Subset given: CD45RA+ positively selected. These receptors all come from a man aged 18 to 35 in good health. Some clones in this sample may be carry-over from other donors' samples.

The chain carries TRBV25-1 and TRBJ1-2; tentative D call: TRBD1 (5 bases). V lost 8 bases, J lost 5 bases, and 15 bases lay in between. Germline CDR1 MGHDK, CDR2 SYGVNS. CDR3 length equals 13 residues. CDR3: CASQPGTGYGYTF. CDR3 sequence (DNA): TGTGCCAGCCAACCCGGGACGGGATATGGCTACACCTTC.

In this sample, this clone turned up once. The sample has other DNA sequences that encode this CDR3 too. The chain joins TRBV5-6 to TRBJ2-5; 8 positions agree with TRBD1. The V gene's germline CDR1 is SGHDT and CDR2 YYEEEE. Unmatched junction bases numbered 5, after V lost 3 bases and J lost 4 bases. The CDR3 length is 14 residues. The CDR3 nucleotides are TGTGCCAGCAGCTCTGGACAGGGCGGAGAGACCCAGTACTTC. Translating it yields CASSSGQGGETQYF.

This chain connects TRBV30 to TRBJ1-1; D uncertain. The length of the CDR3 is 11 residues. V lost 5 bases, J lost 1 base, and 5 bases lay in between. CDR1 and CDR2 (germline): GTSNPN, SVGIG (reference sequence). The CDR3 DNA is TGTGCCTGGCAAACGAACACTGAAGCTTTCTTT. It codes for CAWQTNTEAFF.

This chain uses TRBV5-1 with TRBJ2-5; 7 positions agree with TRBD1. The CDR3 has 15 amino acids. Germline V CDR1 and CDR2: SGHRS, YFSETQ. With V trimmed by 3 bases and J by 2 bases, 7 bases remained unmatched. CDR3 bases: TGCGCCAGCAGCTCCTACAGGGGTCAACAAGAGACCCAGTACTTC. As protein: CASSSYRGQQETQYF. The full variable domain, with the rest looked up from reference TRBV5-1 and TRBJ2-5, is KAGVTQTPRYLIKTRGQQVTLSCSPISGHRSVSWYQQTPGQGLQFLFEYFSETQRNKGNFPGRFSGRQFSNSRSEMNVSTLELGDSALYLCASSSYRGQQETQYFGPGTRLLVL.

The rearrangement joins TRBV5-4 to TRBJ2-1; 12 bases line up with TRBD2. With 4 bases clipped from V and 7 bases from J, the junction kept 9 bases outside the gene matches. The germline V gene has CDR1 SGHNT and CDR2 YYREEE (reference sequence). The CDR3 loop spans 16 amino acids. Here the CDR3 reads CASSRLAGVSWNEQFF. In nucleotides, the CDR3 is TGTGCCAGCAGCAGACTAGCGGGAGTTTCTTGGAATGAGCAGTTCTTC.